These 19 T cell receptor beta chains were sequenced from one sample in a study of blood T cells in healthy people across ages. A sample-barcoded 5' primer and a J-beta primer mix were used in a second PCR of about 6 to 12 cycles. In TCRdb, the 5' RACE reads were re-called with MiXCR into one record per CDR3 protein. Among about 1,800,000 distinct CDR3 sequences listed, under 30% were seen once. Sample: blood. The receptors were sampled from a woman under 40 in good health.

This clonotype was counted a few times. V gene TRBV7-2 combines with J gene TRBJ2-7; maybe TRBD1 (7 bases). V lost 5 bases and J lost 2, with 16 bases in between. Germline V gives CDR1 SGHTA, CDR2 FQGNSA. The CDR3 totals 15 residues. The CDR3, as DNA: TGTGCCAGCAGCAGGTCGCGGGACAGCCCCTACGAGCAGTACTTC. It encodes CASSRSRDSPYEQYF.

The chain is built from TRBV7-9 and TRBJ2-4; 10 bases agree with TRBD2. The tail of the sequence fits TRBJ2-7 better, so the J call may be wrong. Germline V gene sequence: CDR1 SEHNR, CDR2 FQNEAQ (reference sequence). The CDR3 is 16 amino acids. The CDR3 DNA sequence: TGTGCCAGCAGAGCTGCTTCCGGGACTAGCGTCTACGAGCAGTACTTC. Protein: CASRAASGTSVYEQYF.

There are many counts of this clonotype. J is TRBJ1-5 and V is TRBV12-3 or TRBV12-4, with D perhaps TRBD1 (5 bases). Trimming shortened V by 8 bases and J by 7 bases, and 6 bases separated the two germline ends. The CDR3 runs to 10 residues. The CDR3 loop is CASGGQPQHF. CDR3 DNA: TGTGCCAGCGGGGGACAGCCCCAGCATTTT.

This clonotype was seen ten or more times. The rearrangement links TRBV29-1 to TRBJ1-2; maybe TRBD1 (5 bases). This CDR3 region has 11 residues. Germline-derived CDR1 and CDR2 are SQVTM and ANQGSEA. CDR3 loop: CSTGPFYGYTF. The CDR3 region has the DNA TGCAGTACGGGACCGTTCTATGGCTACACCTTC.

Notes on this clonotype: One junction end disagrees with the germline gene, perhaps due to a read error. The V gene is TRBV9, the J gene TRBJ2-7, with unresolved D. This CDR3 contains 13 residues. The germline gives CDR1 SGDLS, CDR2 YYNGEE. The DNA of the CDR3 is TGTGCCGGCAGCGTAGGCGTCTCCTACGAGCAGTACTTC. This codes for CAGSVGVSYEQYF.

Here the CDR3 DNA reads TGCAGTGCTAGGGGACTAGCGTCTAGCACAGATACGCAGTATTTT. This encodes CSARGLASSTDTQYF. V usage is TRBV20-1 and J usage is TRBJ2-3; 10 bases are shared with TRBD2. V lost 3 bases to trimming and J lost 0 bases; unmatched junction nucleotides: 3. Germline V gene data show CDR1 as DFQATT and CDR2 as SNEGSKA (reference sequence). The CDR3 is 15 residues long.

There are a few counts of this clonotype. The chain has TRBV5-1 and TRBJ2-1, with D hard to call. CDR1 and CDR2 (germline): SGHRS, YFSETQ. The ends were cut back, 3 bases at V and 4 bases at J, with 11 bases in the middle. The CDR3 contains 14 residues. The CDR3 spells CASSSGGEYNEQFF. CDR3 DNA sequence: TGCGCCAGCAGCTCCGGTGGCGAATACAATGAGCAGTTCTTC.

The chain couples TRBV5-1 to TRBJ1-1; D gene unclear. The V end was cut by 0 bases, the J end by 0 bases, with 9 bases between. The CDR3 runs to 15 residues. From germline, CDR1 is SGHRS and CDR2 YFSETQ. CDR3 DNA: TGCGCCAGCAGCTTGGATGTTGGGGTGAACACTGAAGCTTTCTTT. Protein sequence: CASSLDVGVNTEAFF.

This clonotype has at least ten counts. This chain links TRBV6-2 or TRBV6-3 with TRBJ2-7, with 7 bases identical to TRBD2. V shed 7 bases and J 9 bases; nucleotides not matched to a gene: 12. The CDR3 runs to 13 residues. Per the germline V gene, CDR1 is MNHEY and CDR2 is SVGEGT. In DNA, the CDR3 is TGTGCCAGCACTCGAAGCGGGATTGAGGGGCAGTACTTC. This gives the protein CASTRSGIEGQYF.

This clonotype was observed at least ten times. The gene calls are TRBV6-6 and TRBJ2-3; the D gene is possibly TRBD1 (5 bases). Trimming took 8 bases from V and 7 from J, leaving 13 bases between them. This CDR3 has 12 amino acids. The germline V gene encodes CDR1 MNHNY and CDR2 SVGAGI (reference sequence). CDR3 region: CASGATGNTQYF. The CDR3 DNA reads as TGTGCCAGCGGGGCTACCGGCAATACGCAGTATTTT.

This clonotype was counted ten times or more. The chain's CDR3 is CAGLGPSYEQYF. The CDR3 coding sequence is TGTGCCGGACTGGGACCCTCCTACGAGCAGTACTTC. The V gene is TRBV2, the J gene TRBJ2-7; D assignment may be TRBD1 or TRBD2 (5 bases each). Germline CDR1 SNHLY, CDR2 FYNNEI. The CDR3 sequence is 12 residues long. V gave up 11 bases and J gave up 0 bases, with 11 bases separating them.

About this clonotype: One end of the junction varies from germline; a read error may be responsible. The CDR3 here is CANSSTGGEQYF. The CDR3 DNA reads as TGTGCCAACAGTTCCACAGGGGGCGAGCAGTACTTC. The chain has TRBV28 and TRBJ2-5; 8 bases line up with TRBD1. The DNA end is more similar to TRBJ2-7, so the J call may be wrong. This CDR3 is built from 12 residues. Germline values: CDR1 MDHEN, CDR2 SYDVKM.

As to this clonotype: A single base separates this from a much larger clone, so it may be a read error. CDR3 sequence (DNA): TGTGCCGGCAGTTATGGTTTCAATGAGCAGTTCTTC. Translation gives CAGSYGFNEQFF. The chain employs TRBV6-6 and TRBJ2-1, with no clear D. The CDR3 loop spans 12 amino acids. The germline V gene has CDR1 MNHNY and CDR2 SVGAGI (reference sequence).

This clonotype was recorded many times. The chain uses TRBV28 and TRBJ2-7, with D uncertain. Germline lookup yields CDR1 MDHEN and CDR2 SYDVKM. The CDR3 loop spans 11 amino acids. Trimming removed 7 bases at V and 7 bases at J, with 11 bases between. The CDR3 region has the DNA TGTGCCAGCACTCCATCGGGTGAGCAGTACTTC. Translation gives CASTPSGEQYF. The entire variable domain, with the rest obtained from reference TRBV28 and TRBJ2-7, is as follows: DVKVTQSSRYLVKRTGEKVFLECVQDMDHENMFWYRQDPGLGLRLIYFSYDVKMKEKGDIPEGYSVSREKKERFSLILESASTNQTSMYLCASTPSGEQYFGPGTRLTVT.

The chain carries TRBV5-5 and TRBJ2-1; D is possibly TRBD2 (6 bases). This CDR3 region has 12 residues. The V end was cut by 0 bases, the J end by 15 bases, with 13 bases between. CDR1 SGHKS and CDR2 YYEKEE come from the germline V gene (reference sequence). Written as DNA, the CDR3 is TGTGCCAGCAGCTTGGTCACGGGGGACCCGTTCTTC. Protein: CASSLVTGDPFF.

This rearrangement joins TRBV4-2 to TRBJ2-3; possibly TRBD1 or TRBD2 for D (7 bases each). Trimming cost V 3 bases and J 3 bases, with 16 bases left between them. The germline gives CDR1 LGHNA, CDR2 YNFKEQ. There are 16 residues in the CDR3. CDR3 nucleotides: TGTGCCAGCAGCCACAGGGGGGGCAGGGGTACAGATACGCAGTATTTT. Translating it yields CASSHRGGRGTDTQYF.

Notes on this clonotype: This clone may be a read error of a much larger clone one base away. The J gene is TRBJ2-3, the V gene TRBV7-3; D not resolved. V was shortened by 4 bases and J by 0 bases, with 11 bases between the two germline ends. The germline V gene has CDR1 SGHTA and CDR2 FQGTGA. This CDR3 region has 15 residues. CDR3 nucleotides: TGTGCCAGCAGCTCACAGCCGATTAGCACAGATACGCAGTATTTT. As protein: CASSSQPISTDTQYF.

V usage is TRBV4-1 and J usage is TRBJ1-1, with no clear D. The CDR3 contains 15 residues. V lost 4 bases and J 0 bases, leaving 12 bases between the germline ends. CDR1 is MGHRA and CDR2 is YSYEKL in the germline V gene. The CDR3 coding sequence is TGCGCCAGCAGCCCCGTCGCACACATGAACACTGAAGCTTTCTTT. Protein: CASSPVAHMNTEAFF.

The chain uses TRBV29-1 and TRBJ1-4, with D possibly being TRBD1 (5 bases). Trimming shortened V by 6 bases and J by 3 bases, and 11 bases separated the two germline ends. The CDR3 has 13 residues. CDR1 and CDR2 (germline): SQVTM, ANQGSEA. In DNA, the CDR3 is TGCAGCGTGGTGGGGCCGGCTAATGAAAAACTGTTTTTT. This gives the protein CSVVGPANEKLFF. Drawing the rest from reference TRBV29-1 and TRBJ1-4, the complete variable domain is SAVISQKPSRDICQRGTSLTIQCQVDSQVTMMFWYRQQPGQSLTLIATANQGSEATYESGFVIDKFPISRPNLTFSTLTVSNMSPEDSSIYLCSVVGPANEKLFFGSGTQLSVL.